The rows below give T cell receptor beta chains drawn from one sample of a study of cytomegalovirus exposure and HLA in healthy donors. The method was immunoSEQ multiplex PCR; TCRdb's version includes in-frame clones alone and lacks a portion of them. Among about 170,000 clones listed, approximately 80% were seen once. Sequenced sample: PBMCs. These receptors originate from a boy younger than 10 in good health and CMV-seronegative. Both conserved end residues are part of each CDR3. Each record gives: CDR3 DNA, CDR3 protein, clone size, V gene, D gene, J gene. A D gene is named only where the DNA matches it firmly. The size entry is marked missing in some rows and otherwise reads once, few, many or a size class.

CDR3 DNA: TGTGCCAGCAGCTTTCAGGGCCTGAGCAATCAGCCCCAGCATTTT
CDR3 protein: CASSFQGLSNQPQHF
clone size: NA
V gene: TRBV5-6
D gene: NA
J gene: TRBJ1-5

CDR3 DNA: TGCAGCGTTGAACGGCAGGGGGCTTTGAATGAGCAGTTCTTC
CDR3 protein: CSVERQGALNEQFF
clone size: NA
V gene: TRBV29-1
D gene: TRBD1
J gene: TRBJ2-1

CDR3 DNA: TGTGCCAGCAGTTTAGCGGTAACGGGAGATACGCAGTATTTT
CDR3 protein: CASSLAVTGDTQYF
clone size: NA
V gene: TRBV28
D gene: NA
J gene: TRBJ2-3

CDR3 DNA: TGTGCCAGCAGTACCACCAGGACACTTAGCAATCAGCCCCAGCATTTT
CDR3 protein: CASSTTRTLSNQPQHF
clone size: NA
V gene: TRBV2
D gene: NA
J gene: TRBJ1-5

CDR3 DNA: TGTGCCAGTAGTTGGGCAGGGTCGCGGAACACTGAAGCTTTCTTT
CDR3 protein: CASSWAGSRNTEAFF
clone size: NA
V gene: TRBV19
D gene: NA
J gene: TRBJ1-1

CDR3 DNA: TGCAGCGTCCGACAACAGGGTAACTATGGCTACACCTTC
CDR3 protein: CSVRQQGNYGYTF
clone size: NA
V gene: TRBV29-1
D gene: NA
J gene: TRBJ1-2

CDR3 DNA: TGTGCCAGCAGTGGGGCCCAGGGTTTAAGAAACACTGAAGCTTTCTTT
CDR3 protein: CASSGAQGLRNTEAFF
clone size: NA
V gene: TRBV2
D gene: NA
J gene: TRBJ1-1

CDR3 DNA: TGCAGCGTTGCCCCGGGACAGGGGCCCGATACGCAGTATTTT
CDR3 protein: CSVAPGQGPDTQYF
clone size: NA
V gene: TRBV29-1
D gene: TRBD1
J gene: TRBJ2-3

CDR3 DNA: TGTGCCAGCAGTGACGGACAGATGAACACTGAAGCTTTCTTT
CDR3 protein: CASSDGQMNTEAFF
clone size: once
V gene: TRBV2
D gene: NA
J gene: TRBJ1-1

CDR3 DNA: TGTGCCAGCAGTTACTCAACGGGGGGAGGTACCGGGGAGCTGTTTTTT
CDR3 protein: CASSYSTGGGTGELFF
clone size: once
V gene: TRBV6-5
D gene: TRBD2
J gene: TRBJ2-2

CDR3 DNA: TGTGCCAGCAGTGTAGACAAGGTTGAAGCTTTCTTT
CDR3 protein: CASSVDKVEAFF
clone size: NA
V gene: TRBV6-6
D gene: NA
J gene: TRBJ1-1

CDR3 DNA: TGCAGCGTTTCGCCTTCGGAGGGGCCTGGAGGCTACACCTTC
CDR3 protein: CSVSPSEGPGGYTF
clone size: NA
V gene: TRBV29-1
D gene: NA
J gene: TRBJ1-2

CDR3 DNA: TGTGCCAGCAGCTCGGGGGGACCGAGAAGCAATCAGCCCCAGCATTTT
CDR3 protein: CASSSGGPRSNQPQHF
clone size: NA
V gene: TRBV7-3
D gene: NA
J gene: TRBJ1-5

CDR3 DNA: TGTGCCAGCAGCCGTCGCCGGGACAGGGACCACGAGCAGTACTTC
CDR3 protein: CASSRRRDRDHEQYF
clone size: NA
V gene: TRBV5-4
D gene: TRBD1
J gene: TRBJ2-7

CDR3 DNA: TGCGCCAGCAGCATAGGGAGACTAGCGAGGGATGAGCAGTTCTTC
CDR3 protein: CASSIGRLARDEQFF
clone size: NA
V gene: TRBV10-2
D gene: TRBD2
J gene: TRBJ2-1

CDR3 DNA: TGTGCCAGCAGCAGCACTAGCGGGAGGGCCCAGTACAATGAGCAGTTCTTC
CDR3 protein: CASSSTSGRAQYNEQFF
clone size: NA
V gene: TRBV7-6
D gene: TRBD2
J gene: TRBJ2-1

CDR3 DNA: TGTGCCAGAAGCTTAGTGGGGGGAGTACTTACGCAGTATTTT
CDR3 protein: CARSLVGGVLTQYF
clone size: NA
V gene: TRBV7-5
D gene: NA
J gene: TRBJ2-3

CDR3 DNA: TGTGCCAGTAGTATAGGAGCGGTCGGAGGAGAAAAACTGTTTTTT
CDR3 protein: CASSIGAVGGEKLFF
clone size: NA
V gene: TRBV19
D gene: NA
J gene: TRBJ1-4

CDR3 DNA: TGCGCCAGCAGCTATTTACAGGGAGCGACAGATACGCAGTATTTT
CDR3 protein: CASSYLQGATDTQYF
clone size: few
V gene: TRBV5-1
D gene: NA
J gene: TRBJ2-3

CDR3 DNA: TGTGCCAGCAGCCAAGTAAGCGGGGCCCTCGAGCAGTACTTC
CDR3 protein: CASSQVSGALEQYF
clone size: few
V gene: TRBV4-2
D gene: TRBD2
J gene: TRBJ2-7

CDR3 DNA: TGCAGCGTTGAAGCCCCTACTAGCGGAACTTTCACAGATACGCAGTATTTT
CDR3 protein: CSVEAPTSGTFTDTQYF
clone size: once
V gene: TRBV29-1
D gene: TRBD2
J gene: TRBJ2-3

CDR3 DNA: TGTGCCAGCTCACCCCCGGGACAATCCTACAATGAGCAGTTCTTC
CDR3 protein: CASSPPGQSYNEQFF
clone size: NA
V gene: TRBV18
D gene: NA
J gene: TRBJ2-1

CDR3 DNA: TGTGCCAGCAGTTCGGGACTAGCGGGAGGGAGCTCCTACAATGAGCAGTTCTTC
CDR3 protein: CASSSGLAGGSSYNEQFF
clone size: NA
V gene: TRBV27
D gene: TRBD2
J gene: TRBJ2-1

CDR3 DNA: TGCGCCAGCAACAACATAGCGGCCCTCTCCTACAATGAGCAGTTCTTC
CDR3 protein: CASNNIAALSYNEQFF
clone size: NA
V gene: TRBV5-1
D gene: NA
J gene: TRBJ2-1

CDR3 DNA: TGTGCCAGCAGCTTAGTAACAGGGGGCTATGGCTACACCTTC
CDR3 protein: CASSLVTGGYGYTF
clone size: few
V gene: TRBV11-2
D gene: TRBD1
J gene: TRBJ1-2

CDR3 DNA: TGTGCCAGCAGCTTGCCCTCAGGGGGCACTGAAGCTTTCTTT
CDR3 protein: CASSLPSGGTEAFF
clone size: NA
V gene: TRBV13
D gene: TRBD1
J gene: TRBJ1-1

CDR3 DNA: TGTGCCAGCAGCCCTAACGGGGGAAGCTATGGCTACACCTTC
CDR3 protein: CASSPNGGSYGYTF
clone size: NA
V gene: TRBV5-4
D gene: NA
J gene: TRBJ1-2

CDR3 DNA: TGTGCCAGCAGTAGGGGGGGTCGAACTGAAGCTTTCTTT
CDR3 protein: CASSRGGRTEAFF
clone size: NA
V gene: TRBV6-5
D gene: NA
J gene: TRBJ1-1

CDR3 DNA: TGTGCCAGCATCGGAGCCGGGTACGTGAGCACCGGGGAGCTGTTTTTT
CDR3 protein: CASIGAGYVSTGELFF
clone size: NA
V gene: TRBV28
D gene: NA
J gene: TRBJ2-2

CDR3 DNA: TGTGCCAGCACTAAAGGGGGAATCAATCAGCCCCAGCATTTT
CDR3 protein: CASTKGGINQPQHF
clone size: NA
V gene: TRBV5-6
D gene: NA
J gene: TRBJ1-5

CDR3 DNA: TGTGCCAGCAGCTTAGAGGCGGTTCCGAACACTGAAGCTTTCTTT
CDR3 protein: CASSLEAVPNTEAFF
clone size: NA
V gene: TRBV7-9
D gene: NA
J gene: TRBJ1-1

CDR3 DNA: TGTGCCAGCAGCCCAGGAGGGTTTCCTTACGAGCAGTACTTC
CDR3 protein: CASSPGGFPYEQYF
clone size: NA
V gene: TRBV11-2
D gene: NA
J gene: TRBJ2-7

CDR3 DNA: TGTGCCAGCAGTACCCAGACAGGGGCCGGGGAGCTGTTTTTT
CDR3 protein: CASSTQTGAGELFF
clone size: NA
V gene: TRBV6-5
D gene: TRBD1
J gene: TRBJ2-2

CDR3 DNA: TGCGCCAGCAGCTTGTATACAGGGGGCAAATCCTACGAGCAGTACTTC
CDR3 protein: CASSLYTGGKSYEQYF
clone size: NA
V gene: TRBV5-1
D gene: TRBD1
J gene: TRBJ2-7

CDR3 DNA: TGTGCCAGTAGTATTGGCGACAGGGCTCATGGCTACACCTTC
CDR3 protein: CASSIGDRAHGYTF
clone size: once
V gene: TRBV19
D gene: TRBD1
J gene: TRBJ1-2

CDR3 DNA: TGTGCCAGCAGCCGCGAAGGGGGACCACCCGGTACTGAGCAGTTCTTC
CDR3 protein: CASSREGGPPGTEQFF
clone size: NA
V gene: TRBV6-6
D gene: NA
J gene: TRBJ2-1

CDR3 DNA: TGCGCCAGCAGCTTGTCGACAGGGGGCAGGAACACTGAAGCTTTCTTT
CDR3 protein: CASSLSTGGRNTEAFF
clone size: NA
V gene: TRBV5-1
D gene: TRBD1
J gene: TRBJ1-1

CDR3 DNA: TGTGCCAGCAGCTTATTGGGGACAGGGAATGAAAAACTGTTTTTT
CDR3 protein: CASSLLGTGNEKLFF
clone size: NA
V gene: TRBV11-2
D gene: TRBD1
J gene: TRBJ1-4

CDR3 DNA: TGTGCCAGCAGTTTAGCGACCTCCCAGACTAGAATGGCAGATACGCAGTATTTT
CDR3 protein: CASSLATSQTRMADTQYF
clone size: NA
V gene: TRBV27
D gene: NA
J gene: TRBJ2-3

CDR3 DNA: TGCGCCAGCAGTGATCCCCCCGGGACTAGCACAGATACGCAGTATTTT
CDR3 protein: CASSDPPGTSTDTQYF
clone size: NA
V gene: TRBV10-2
D gene: NA
J gene: TRBJ2-3

CDR3 DNA: TGCAGCGTTGAAGGGGGGCCCCTTATGAACACTGAAGCTTTCTTT
CDR3 protein: CSVEGGPLMNTEAFF
clone size: NA
V gene: TRBV29-1
D gene: NA
J gene: TRBJ1-1

CDR3 DNA: TGTGCCAGCAGCGTAGCGGGACAGGGTATGACTGAAGCTTTCTTC
CDR3 protein: CASSVAGQGMTEAFF
clone size: NA
V gene: TRBV9
D gene: TRBD1
J gene: TRBJ1-1

CDR3 DNA: TGTGCCAGCAGCCCAAGGACTAGCGGGAGCTCCTACGAGCAGTACTTC
CDR3 protein: CASSPRTSGSSYEQYF
clone size: NA
V gene: TRBV13
D gene: TRBD2
J gene: TRBJ2-7

CDR3 DNA: TGCAGCGTTGCTGGACTAGCGGTAAATGAGCAGTTCTTC
CDR3 protein: CSVAGLAVNEQFF
clone size: NA
V gene: TRBV29-1
D gene: TRBD2
J gene: TRBJ2-1

CDR3 DNA: TGTGCCAGCAGCCGATTAGCGGAAAGGGTCTACGAGCAGTACTTC
CDR3 protein: CASSRLAERVYEQYF
clone size: once
V gene: TRBV5-6
D gene: NA
J gene: TRBJ2-7

CDR3 DNA: TGTGCCAGCAGGCTAGCGGGGGTTTCAGATACGCAGTATTTT
CDR3 protein: CASRLAGVSDTQYF
clone size: NA
V gene: TRBV2
D gene: TRBD2
J gene: TRBJ2-3

CDR3 DNA: TGTGCCAGCAGCTTAGCCATGTATGAAAAACTGTTTTTT
CDR3 protein: CASSLAMYEKLFF
clone size: NA
V gene: TRBV7-6
D gene: NA
J gene: TRBJ1-4

CDR3 DNA: TGTGCCAGTAGTATGTCAGGACAGGGGAAGGAGACCCAGTACTTC
CDR3 protein: CASSMSGQGKETQYF
clone size: NA
V gene: TRBV19
D gene: TRBD1
J gene: TRBJ2-5

CDR3 DNA: TGTGCCAGCTGGGGAGACAGGAAGAGCACAGATACGCAGTATTTT
CDR3 protein: CASWGDRKSTDTQYF
clone size: NA
V gene: TRBV6-5
D gene: NA
J gene: TRBJ2-3

CDR3 DNA: TGTGCCAGCAGCCTGGGACGGGGGTTCCATGGCTACACCTTC
CDR3 protein: CASSLGRGFHGYTF
clone size: NA
V gene: TRBV7-2
D gene: NA
J gene: TRBJ1-2

CDR3 DNA: TGTGCCAGCAGCTCAATAGCGGGACCTTACGAGCAGTACTTC
CDR3 protein: CASSSIAGPYEQYF
clone size: NA
V gene: TRBV5-6
D gene: TRBD2
J gene: TRBJ2-7

CDR3 DNA: TGTGCCAGCAGCGCGACGTGGGGGGGCGTGGGCTACACCTTC
CDR3 protein: CASSATWGGVGYTF
clone size: NA
V gene: TRBV9
D gene: NA
J gene: TRBJ1-2

CDR3 DNA: TGTGCCAGCAGTCCCCGTCGACAGGGTGGGGGGGAGCAGTTCTTC
CDR3 protein: CASSPRRQGGGEQFF
clone size: NA
V gene: TRBV27
D gene: NA
J gene: TRBJ2-1

CDR3 DNA: TGCGCCAGCAGCCAGGCGCGGGGGGATCTCACAGATACGCAGTATTTT
CDR3 protein: CASSQARGDLTDTQYF
clone size: NA
V gene: TRBV4-3
D gene: TRBD2
J gene: TRBJ2-3

CDR3 DNA: TGCGCCAGCAGCTTGACTAGCGGGGGTAACATCGGGGAGCTGTTTTTT
CDR3 protein: CASSLTSGGNIGELFF
clone size: once
V gene: TRBV5-1
D gene: TRBD2
J gene: TRBJ2-2

CDR3 DNA: TGTGCCATCAGTGAGTCGAAGGGGATGTTGGCCACTGAAGCTTTCTTT
CDR3 protein: CAISESKGMLATEAFF
clone size: NA
V gene: TRBV10-3
D gene: NA
J gene: TRBJ1-1

CDR3 DNA: TGTGCCACCAGCAGAGATCGACAGAACTCCTACGAGCAGTACTTC
CDR3 protein: CATSRDRQNSYEQYF
clone size: NA
V gene: TRBV15
D gene: NA
J gene: TRBJ2-7

CDR3 DNA: TGCGCCAGCAGCCAAGATTGGCTGATTAACTATGGCTACACCTTC
CDR3 protein: CASSQDWLINYGYTF
clone size: NA
V gene: TRBV4-3
D gene: NA
J gene: TRBJ1-2

CDR3 DNA: TGTGCCAGCAGCTCAAATCAGGGGTCCCCCTCGAACACCGGGGAGCTGTTTTTT
CDR3 protein: CASSSNQGSPSNTGELFF
clone size: few
V gene: TRBV11-3
D gene: NA
J gene: TRBJ2-2